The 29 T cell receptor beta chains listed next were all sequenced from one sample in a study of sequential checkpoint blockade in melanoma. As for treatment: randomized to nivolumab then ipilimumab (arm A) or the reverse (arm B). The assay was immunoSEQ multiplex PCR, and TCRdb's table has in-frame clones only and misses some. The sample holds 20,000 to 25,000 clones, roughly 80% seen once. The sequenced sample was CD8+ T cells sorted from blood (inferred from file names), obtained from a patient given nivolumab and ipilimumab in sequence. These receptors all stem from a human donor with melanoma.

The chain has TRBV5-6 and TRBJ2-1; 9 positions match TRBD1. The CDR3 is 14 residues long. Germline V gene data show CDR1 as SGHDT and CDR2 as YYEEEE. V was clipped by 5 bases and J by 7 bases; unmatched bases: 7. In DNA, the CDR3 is TGTGCCAGCAGGGTTGGGACAGGGATGAATGAGCAGTTCTTC. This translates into CASRVGTGMNEQFF.

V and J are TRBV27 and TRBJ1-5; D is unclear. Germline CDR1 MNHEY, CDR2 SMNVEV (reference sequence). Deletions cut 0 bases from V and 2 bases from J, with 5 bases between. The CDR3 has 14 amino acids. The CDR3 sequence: CASSLSGGNQPQHF. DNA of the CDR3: TGTGCCAGCAGTTTATCCGGGGGCAATCAGCCCCAGCATTTT.

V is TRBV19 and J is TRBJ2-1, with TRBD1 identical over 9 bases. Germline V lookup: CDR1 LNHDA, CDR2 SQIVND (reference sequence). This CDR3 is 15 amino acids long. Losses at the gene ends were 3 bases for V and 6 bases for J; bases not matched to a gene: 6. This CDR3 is CASSIHRGPINEQFF. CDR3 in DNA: TGTGCCAGTAGTATTCACAGGGGGCCGATCAATGAGCAGTTCTTC.

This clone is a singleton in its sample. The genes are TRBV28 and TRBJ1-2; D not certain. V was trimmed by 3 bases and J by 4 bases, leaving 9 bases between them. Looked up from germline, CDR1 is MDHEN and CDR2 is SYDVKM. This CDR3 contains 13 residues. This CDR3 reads CASSLSHFYGYTF. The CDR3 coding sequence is TGTGCCAGCAGTTTGAGTCATTTCTATGGCTACACCTTC.

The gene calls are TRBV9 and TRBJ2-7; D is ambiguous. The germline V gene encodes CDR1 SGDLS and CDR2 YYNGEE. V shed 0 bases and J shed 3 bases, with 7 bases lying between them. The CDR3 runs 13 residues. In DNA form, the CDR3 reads TGTGCCAGCAGCGTAGGAGTATTCTACGAGCAGTACTTC. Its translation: CASSVGVFYEQYF. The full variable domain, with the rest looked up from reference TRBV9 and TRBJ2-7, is DSGVTQTPKHLITATGQRVTLRCSPRSGDLSVYWYQQSLDQGLQFLIQYYNGEERAKGNILERFSAQQFPDLHSELNLSSLELGDSALYFCASSVGVFYEQYFGPGTRLTVT.

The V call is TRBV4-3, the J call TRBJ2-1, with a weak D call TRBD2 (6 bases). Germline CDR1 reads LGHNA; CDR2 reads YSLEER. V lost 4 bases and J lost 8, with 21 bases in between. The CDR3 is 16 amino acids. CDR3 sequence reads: CASSPETRTFSHEQFF. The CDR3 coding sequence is TGCGCCAGCAGCCCAGAGACTAGGACCTTTTCCCATGAGCAGTTCTTC.

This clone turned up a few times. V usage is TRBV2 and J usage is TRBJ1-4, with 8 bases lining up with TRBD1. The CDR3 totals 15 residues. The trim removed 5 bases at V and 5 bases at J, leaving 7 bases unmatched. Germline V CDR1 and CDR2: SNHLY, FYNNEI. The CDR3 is CASSRPDRANEKLFF. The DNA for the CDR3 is TGTGCCAGCAGTAGACCGGACAGGGCCAATGAAAAACTGTTTTTT.

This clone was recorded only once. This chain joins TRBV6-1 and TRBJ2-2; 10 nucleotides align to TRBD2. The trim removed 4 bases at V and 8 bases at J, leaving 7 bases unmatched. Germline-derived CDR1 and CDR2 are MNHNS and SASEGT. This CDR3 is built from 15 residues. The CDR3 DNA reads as TGTGCCAGCAGTGTTCTAGCGGGAGTTGTGGGGGAGCTGTTTTTT. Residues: CASSVLAGVVGELFF.

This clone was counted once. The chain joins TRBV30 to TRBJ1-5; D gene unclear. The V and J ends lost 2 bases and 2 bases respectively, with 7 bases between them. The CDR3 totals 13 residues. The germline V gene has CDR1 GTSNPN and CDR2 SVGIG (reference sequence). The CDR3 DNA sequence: TGTGCCTGGAGTTCAGAGGGCAATCAGCCCCAGCATTTT. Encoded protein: CAWSSEGNQPQHF.

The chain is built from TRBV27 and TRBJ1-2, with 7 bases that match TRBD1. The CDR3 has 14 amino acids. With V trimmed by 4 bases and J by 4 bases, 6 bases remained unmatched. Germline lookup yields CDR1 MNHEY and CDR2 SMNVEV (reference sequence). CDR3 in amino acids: CASSYNRGSYGYTF. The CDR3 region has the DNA TGTGCCAGCAGTTATAACAGGGGAAGCTATGGCTACACCTTC.

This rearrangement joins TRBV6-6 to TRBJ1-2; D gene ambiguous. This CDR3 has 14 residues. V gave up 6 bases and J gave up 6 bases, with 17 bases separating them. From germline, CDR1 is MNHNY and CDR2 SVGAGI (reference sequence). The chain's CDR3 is CASRSLLSQDGYTF. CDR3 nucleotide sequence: TGTGCCAGCAGATCCCTCTTATCCCAGGATGGCTACACCTTC.

The CDR3 nucleotides read TGTGCCAGTAGTATGGCCAGGGGGGAGCTGTTTTTT. It encodes CASSMARGELFF. This chain joins TRBV19 and TRBJ2-2, with unresolved D. Germline CDR1 reads LNHDA; CDR2 reads SQIVND (reference sequence). CDR3 length: 12 amino acids. V was clipped by 3 bases and J by 8 bases, with 7 bases between them.

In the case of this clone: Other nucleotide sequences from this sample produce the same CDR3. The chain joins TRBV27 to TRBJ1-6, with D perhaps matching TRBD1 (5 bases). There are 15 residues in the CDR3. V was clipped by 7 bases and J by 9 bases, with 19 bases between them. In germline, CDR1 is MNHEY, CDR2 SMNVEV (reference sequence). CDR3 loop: CASTPRAGGTSPLHF. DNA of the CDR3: TGTGCCAGCACGCCCCGGGCAGGAGGGACTTCACCCCTCCACTTT.

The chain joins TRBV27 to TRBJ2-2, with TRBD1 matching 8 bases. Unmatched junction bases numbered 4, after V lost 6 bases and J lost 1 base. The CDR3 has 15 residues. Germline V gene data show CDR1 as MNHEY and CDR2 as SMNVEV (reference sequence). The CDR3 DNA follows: TGTGCCAGCAGGTCCGGGACAGGGAACACCGGGGAGCTGTTTTTT. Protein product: CASRSGTGNTGELFF.

CDR3 nucleotides: TGTGCCAGCTCCGACGGGACAGGGTACAACGAGCAGTACTTC. Translation: CASSDGTGYNEQYF. The chain links TRBV6-5 to TRBJ2-7, with 9 bases matching TRBD1. Trimming took 8 bases from V and 5 from J; bases not matched to a gene: 10. Per the germline V gene, CDR1 is MNHEY and CDR2 is SVGAGI. CDR3 length equals 14 residues.

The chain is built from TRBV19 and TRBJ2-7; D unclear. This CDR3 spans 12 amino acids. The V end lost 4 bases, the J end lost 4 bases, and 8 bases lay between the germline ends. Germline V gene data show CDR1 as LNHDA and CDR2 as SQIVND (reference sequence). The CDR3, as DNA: TGTGCCAGTAGTACAGTTGGTTACGAGCAGTACTTC. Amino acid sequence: CASSTVGYEQYF.

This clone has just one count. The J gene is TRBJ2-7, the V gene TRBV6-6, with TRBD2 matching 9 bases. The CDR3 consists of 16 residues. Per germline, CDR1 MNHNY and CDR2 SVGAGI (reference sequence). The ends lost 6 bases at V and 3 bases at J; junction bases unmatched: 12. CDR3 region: CASRPRAGGPSYEQYF. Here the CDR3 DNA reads TGTGCCAGCAGGCCCCGGGCGGGAGGGCCAAGCTACGAGCAGTACTTC.

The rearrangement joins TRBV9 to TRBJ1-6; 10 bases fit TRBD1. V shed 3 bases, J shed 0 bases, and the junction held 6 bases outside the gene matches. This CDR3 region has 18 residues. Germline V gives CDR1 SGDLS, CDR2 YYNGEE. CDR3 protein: CASSGRDRGISYNSPLHF. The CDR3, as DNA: TGTGCCAGCAGCGGCCGGGACAGGGGTATCTCCTATAATTCACCCCTCCACTTT.

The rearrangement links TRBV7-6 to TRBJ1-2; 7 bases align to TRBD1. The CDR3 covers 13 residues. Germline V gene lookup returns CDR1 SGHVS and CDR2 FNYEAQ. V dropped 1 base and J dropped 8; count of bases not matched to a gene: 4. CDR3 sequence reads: CASSLGTGVGYTF. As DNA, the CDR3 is TGTGCCAGCAGCTTAGGAACAGGGGTAGGCTACACCTTC.

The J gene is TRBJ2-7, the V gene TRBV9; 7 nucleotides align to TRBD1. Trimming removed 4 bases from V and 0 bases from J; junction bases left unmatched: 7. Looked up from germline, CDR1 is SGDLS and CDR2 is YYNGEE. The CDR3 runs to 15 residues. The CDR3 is CASSPQGPSSYEQYF. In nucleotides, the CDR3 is TGTGCCAGCAGCCCACAGGGGCCCAGCTCCTACGAGCAGTACTTC.

CDR3 nucleotide sequence: TGTGCCAGCAGCATACAAAACAGTCGCGCCTACGAGCAGTACTTC. Encoded protein: CASSIQNSRAYEQYF. The chain carries TRBV5-6 and TRBJ2-7; D call uncertain. The CDR3 totals 15 residues. CDR1 is SGHDT, CDR2 YYEEEE, per germline. The V and J ends lost 4 bases and 2 bases respectively, with 16 bases between them.

CDR3 sequence: CASSDVASYNEQFF. DNA of the CDR3: TGCGCCAGCAGTGATGTTGCGTCCTACAATGAGCAGTTCTTC. The chain uses TRBV10-1 and TRBJ2-1; no reliable D call. Trimming shortened V by 3 bases and J by 1 base, and 7 bases separated the two germline ends. Germline assignment: CDR1 WNHNN and CDR2 SYGVQD (reference sequence). The CDR3 contains 14 residues.

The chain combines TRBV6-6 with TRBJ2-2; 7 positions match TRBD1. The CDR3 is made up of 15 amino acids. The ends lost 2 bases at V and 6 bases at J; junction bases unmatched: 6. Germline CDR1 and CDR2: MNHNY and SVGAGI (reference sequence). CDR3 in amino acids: CASSYVQGVAGELFF. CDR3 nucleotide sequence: TGTGCCAGCAGTTACGTCCAGGGGGTCGCCGGGGAGCTGTTTTTT.

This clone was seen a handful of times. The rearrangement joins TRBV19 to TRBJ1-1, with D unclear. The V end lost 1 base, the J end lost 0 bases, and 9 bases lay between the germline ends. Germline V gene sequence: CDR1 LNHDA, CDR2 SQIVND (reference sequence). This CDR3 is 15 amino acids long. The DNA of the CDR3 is TGTGCCAGTAGTATAGCGGCGGTCATGAACACTGAAGCTTTCTTT. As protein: CASSIAAVMNTEAFF.

CDR3 amino acids: CAWTVTDNTEAFF. CDR3 nucleotide sequence: TGTGCCTGGACAGTGACAGATAACACTGAAGCTTTCTTT. V is TRBV30 and J is TRBJ1-1; D may be TRBD1 (5 bases). Germline CDR1 GTSNPN, CDR2 SVGIG (reference sequence). This CDR3 is 13 amino acids long. V was trimmed by 4 bases and J by 2 bases, leaving 11 bases between them.

CDR3 bases: TGTGCCAGCAGCGAGAGCCCAAGGTATTCACCCCTCCACTTT. Protein: CASSESPRYSPLHF. V is TRBV19 and J is TRBJ1-6, with D hard to call. CDR3 size: 14 residues. Germline CDR1 and CDR2: LNHDA and SQIVND (reference sequence). The V gene lost 9 bases and the J gene lost 8 bases, with 17 bases spanning the gap.

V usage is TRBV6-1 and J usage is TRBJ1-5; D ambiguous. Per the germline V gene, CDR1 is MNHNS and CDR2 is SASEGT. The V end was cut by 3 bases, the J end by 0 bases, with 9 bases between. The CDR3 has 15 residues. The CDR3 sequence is CASSDARHSNQPQHF. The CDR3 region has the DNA TGTGCCAGCAGTGACGCGAGACATAGCAATCAGCCCCAGCATTTT.

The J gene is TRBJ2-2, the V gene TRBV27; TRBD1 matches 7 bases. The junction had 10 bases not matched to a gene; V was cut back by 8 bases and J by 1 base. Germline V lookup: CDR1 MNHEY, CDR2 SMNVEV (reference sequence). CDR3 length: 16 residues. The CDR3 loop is CASGSLGQLNTGELFF. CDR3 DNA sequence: TGTGCCAGCGGATCCCTGGGACAGTTGAACACCGGGGAGCTGTTTTTT.

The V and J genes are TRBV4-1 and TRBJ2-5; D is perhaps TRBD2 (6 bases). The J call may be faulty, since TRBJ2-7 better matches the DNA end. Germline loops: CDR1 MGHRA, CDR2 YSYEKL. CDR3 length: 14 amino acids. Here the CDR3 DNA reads TGCGCCAGCAGCCAACGGACTAACCCCTACGAGCAGTACTTC. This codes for CASSQRTNPYEQYF.